This TCR beta chain originates from a study of regulatory dendritic cells for organ transplantation. Study-level findings and limits: Of resting T cell subsets, memory CD8+ had the most alloreactive clonotypes. Naive T cells showed high diversity, memory cells less, memory CD8+ least.

The V end was cut by 4 bases, the J end by 1 base, with 19 bases between. The CDR3 loop spans 17 amino acids. Germline assignment: CDR1 LGHNA and CDR2 YSLEER. Some clones are missing from TCRdb's copy, which holds only in-frame ones; the method was immunoSEQ multiplex PCR. The sample includes roughly 11,000 clones, roughly 90% of them seen just once. Sorted subsets were CFSE-labeled and cultured roughly 5 days with allogeneic dendritic cells. FACS sorted CD4+ or CD8+ T cells into CD45RA+ naive and CD45RO+ memory. A note on this clone: Antigen: not known.

This clonotype was obtained from a human donor in good health. Material for sequencing was naive CD8+ T cells from blood cultured with dendritic cells. The subset was: CD45RA+ naive T cells. V gene TRBV4-3 combines with J gene TRBJ1-1; no clear D. This CDR3 is CASSPQVTPRGNTEAFF. CDR3 DNA sequence: TGCGCCAGCAGCCCGCAAGTGACCCCCCGGGGGAACACTGAAGCTTTCTTT.